This T cell receptor (beta chain) emerged from a study of regulatory T cells in long-lasting Graves disease. Study results and limitations: Persistent patients shared more public clonotypes (approximately 2,700) than newly diagnosed patients (about 940).

CDR3 size: 15 residues. CDR1 and CDR2 (germline): SEHNR, FQNEAQ (reference sequence). Trimming removed 2 bases at V and 4 bases at J, with 14 bases between. Ten or more counts support this clonotype. Its target is not known. Relying on iRepertoire HTBI primers and Arm-PCR of CDR3 regions, the team built TCR beta libraries. In the source study's methods: The samples yielded roughly 64 TRBV and approximately 15 TRBJ segments. Via MiXCR, TCRdb re-called the multiplex PCR reads, giving one row per CDR3 protein. TCRdb, rather than the study authors, made the V and J calls. The sample includes 200,000 to 250,000 distinct CDR3 sequences, 15% to 20% of them seen just once. Time point meaning: newly diagnosed GD, antithyroid drugs for less than 3 months. Extracted RNA from PBMCs served as the source of the TCR library. The source of the patients was an endocrinology department in Xi'an, China. This same sample was also taken into another study, of T cells in Graves' hyperthyroidism and ophthalmopathy. As that report states: Calling Graves' hyperthyroidism stable meant ophthalmopathy did not progress within 18 months.

The genes are TRBV7-9 and TRBJ1-2; TRBD1 is a possible D gene (5 bases). The clonotype was recovered from a woman in her thirties with Graves disease. Source: peripheral blood mononuclear cells (PBMCs), taken at new diagnosis, from a patient treated with antithyroid drugs. The CDR3 protein is CASSLRAGNTYGYTF. The CDR3 DNA is TGTGCCAGCAGCTTAAGAGCAGGGAATACCTATGGCTACACCTTC.